This T cell receptor (beta chain) is from a study of blood T cell repertoires in COVID-19. On the study more broadly: PBMCs, B-cell-depleted T cells, or T cells provided the cDNA or gDNA that made up the material.

V lost 6 bases and J 0 bases, leaving 8 bases between the germline ends. CDR3 size: 13 residues. Germline V CDR1 and CDR2: SNHLY, FYNNEI. Original handling: Amplified reference gene primers provided the basis for estimating nucleated cell counts. Data came from immunoSEQ multiplex PCR; TCRdb stores just in-frame clones and leaves some out. The DNA was the basis for D and trimming; V, J and clone size are from that table. This table has tens of thousands of clones, approximately 83% appearing once. The sequencing input was peripheral blood. The clonotype originates from a man of 80 years or more with active or convalescent COVID-19. This chain links TRBV2 with TRBJ2-5; a weak D match, TRBD1 (6 bases). This CDR3 is CASSRDNQETQYF. The CDR3, as DNA: TGTGCCAGCAGCCGGGACAACCAAGAGACCCAGTACTTC.